Following are 18 T cell receptor beta chains from one sample sequenced in a study of blood T cell repertoires in COVID-19. The table came from immunoSEQ multiplex PCR; TCRdb's copy has only in-frame clones and leaves some out. The table has 230,000 or so clones, around four fifths seen once. Input material: peripheral blood. Receptors were obtained from a man aged 40-49 years with active or convalescent COVID-19.

The chain joins TRBV3-1 (or the pseudogene TRBV3-2) to TRBJ2-7; no definite D call. The V gene's germline CDR1 is LGHDT and CDR2 YNNKEL (reference sequence). The CDR3 is 14 amino acids. V lost 6 bases to trimming and J lost 3 bases, with 15 bases between them. CDR3 DNA: TGTGCCAGCAGACTCTCAACCTATAACTACGAGCAGTACTTC. Protein product: CASRLSTYNYEQYF.

This chain uses TRBV10-3 with TRBJ1-1; perhaps TRBD1 as D (5 bases). Germline lookup yields CDR1 ENHRY and CDR2 SYGVKD. The CDR3 totals 13 residues. Trimming pared 6 bases from V and 5 bases from J, leaving 13 bases between. Here the CDR3 DNA reads TGTGCCATCAGAGGCAGGGAGGGGACTGAAGCTTTCTTT. Protein product: CAIRGREGTEAFF.

This clone was detected only a few times. The V and J genes are TRBV30 and TRBJ1-4, with 9 bases that match TRBD1. The germline V gene encodes CDR1 GTSNPN and CDR2 SVGIG (reference sequence). The CDR3 spans 14 residues. Losses at the gene ends were 1 base for V and 8 bases for J; bases not matched to a gene: 5. This CDR3 is CAWSAQGTGEKLFF. The DNA of the CDR3 is TGTGCCTGGAGTGCCCAAGGGACAGGGGAAAAACTGTTTTTT.

DNA for the CDR3: TGTGCCAGCAGCTTGGCCCGGGAGACCCAGTACTTC. It encodes CASSLARETQYF. The gene calls are TRBV5-6 and TRBJ2-5, with unresolved D. Trimming took 0 bases from V and 5 from J, leaving 5 bases between them. From germline, CDR1 is SGHDT and CDR2 YYEEEE. The CDR3 has 12 amino acids.

This clone is a singleton in its sample. The chain combines TRBV11-2 with TRBJ1-1; D uncertain. Germline V gene data show CDR1 as SGHAT and CDR2 as FQNNGV. There are 14 residues in the CDR3. Deletions cut 5 bases from V and 4 bases from J, with 14 bases between. CDR3 nucleotide sequence: TGTGCCAGCAGCCGCCGTCTTTCCGGCACTGAAGCTTTCTTT. Its protein product is CASSRRLSGTEAFF. The variable domain in full, with the rest retrieved from reference TRBV11-2 and TRBJ1-1, is EAGVAQSPRYKIIEKRQSVAFWCNPISGHATLYWYQQILGQGPKLLIQFQNNGVVDDSQLPKDRFSAERLKGVDSTLKIQPAKLEDSAVYLCASSRRLSGTEAFFGQGTRLTVV.

V gene TRBV9 combines with J gene TRBJ2-7; 7 nucleotides match TRBD1. J gave up 2 bases and V 1 base, and 3 bases lay outside the gene matches. Germline CDR1 and CDR2: SGDLS and YYNGEE. The CDR3 contains 14 residues. The CDR3 nucleotides read TGTGCCAGCAGCGTACGAGGGGGCCCCTACGAGCAGTACTTC. Translation gives CASSVRGGPYEQYF.

The chain uses TRBV19 and TRBJ2-5, with 9 bases lining up with TRBD2. The V gene end was trimmed by 10 bases and the J gene end by 4 bases; junction bases not matched to a gene: 7. The CDR3 covers 13 residues. Germline loops: CDR1 LNHDA, CDR2 SQIVND (reference sequence). CDR3 sequence reads: CATKRGDAETQYF. As DNA, the CDR3 is TGTGCCACAAAGCGGGGGGACGCAGAGACCCAGTACTTC.

V usage is TRBV27 and J usage is TRBJ1-5, with TRBD1 identical over 10 bases. The CDR3 runs 18 residues. Unmatched junction bases numbered 8, after V lost 1 base and J lost 2 bases. In germline, CDR1 is MNHEY, CDR2 SMNVEV (reference sequence). CDR3 bases: TGTGCCAGCAGTTTATATTCCCAGGGGACAGGGGGCAATCAGCCCCAGCATTTT. Amino acids: CASSLYSQGTGGNQPQHF.

This sequence joins TRBV7-2 and TRBJ1-2, with a possible D match to TRBD1 (6 bases). Trimming removed 1 base from V and 2 bases from J, with 11 bases in between. Germline values: CDR1 SGHTA, CDR2 FQGNSA. This CDR3 has 15 amino acids. CDR3 nucleotides: TGTGCCAGCAGCTTAGATCAGGGGTCCAACTATGGCTACACCTTC. Residues: CASSLDQGSNYGYTF.

The rearrangement links TRBV5-1 to TRBJ1-4, with a possible D match to TRBD1 (6 bases). Per the germline V gene, CDR1 is SGHRS and CDR2 is YFSETQ. V was shortened by 0 bases and J by 8 bases, with 8 bases between the two germline ends. The CDR3 spans 13 residues. CDR3 in DNA: TGCGCCAGCAGCTTGGGCAGGGGAGAAAAACTGTTTTTT. Encoded protein: CASSLGRGEKLFF.

The V call is TRBV5-1, the J call TRBJ1-2; 7 bases are a match to TRBD1. After removal of 0 bases from V and 4 bases from J, the junction contained 9 bases not matched to a gene. This CDR3 has 16 residues. Germline CDR1 is SGHRS and CDR2 is YFSETQ. The CDR3 region is CASSLGPTGIRYGYTF. CDR3 coding DNA: TGCGCCAGCAGCTTGGGGCCGACAGGGATTCGCTATGGCTACACCTTC.

The rearrangement links TRBV4-1 to TRBJ2-2, with 8 bases matching TRBD1. CDR1 is MGHRA, CDR2 YSYEKL, per germline. V trimming: 1 base; J trimming: 4 bases; junction bases outside the gene matches: 5. CDR3 size: 16 residues. The chain's CDR3 is CASSQGDRTLTGELFF. The CDR3 region has the DNA TGCGCCAGCAGCCAAGGGGACAGGACCCTCACCGGGGAGCTGTTTTTT.

The chain combines TRBV2 with TRBJ1-2; TRBD1 agrees at 7 bases. Trimming took 2 bases from V and 6 from J; bases not matched to a gene: 6. The CDR3 has 14 residues. CDR1 and CDR2 from the germline V gene are SNHLY and FYNNEI. This CDR3 reads CASSERRDSDGYTF. The CDR3 DNA follows: TGTGCCAGCAGTGAAAGAAGGGACAGTGATGGCTACACCTTC.

The chain is built from TRBV27 and TRBJ2-7; 9 positions match TRBD2. The length of the CDR3 is 16 residues. With V trimmed by 3 bases and J by 4 bases, 10 bases remained unmatched. Germline CDR1 MNHEY, CDR2 SMNVEV (reference sequence). The CDR3 DNA sequence: TGTGCCAGCAGTTTCTTAAATGGGCTAGCGGGATACGAGCAGTACTTC. Translated: CASSFLNGLAGYEQYF.

Note on this clone: Different DNA sequences within this sample yield the same CDR3. This chain connects TRBV18 to TRBJ2-7; the match to TRBD1 covers 8 bases. With 3 bases clipped from V and 3 bases from J, the junction kept 1 base outside the gene matches. The CDR3 loop spans 13 amino acids. Germline CDR1 is KGHSH and CDR2 is LQKENI. CDR3 protein: CASSPGQVYEQYF. The CDR3 DNA is TGTGCCAGCTCACCGGGACAGGTCTACGAGCAGTACTTC.

This clone was recorded a few times. The chain combines TRBV4-1 with TRBJ2-3, with a possible D match to TRBD2 (5 bases). The V and J ends lost 0 bases and 2 bases respectively, with 15 bases between them. The length of the CDR3 is 17 residues. Germline CDR1 MGHRA, CDR2 YSYEKL. This CDR3 reads CASSQDGRRVTTDTQYF. The CDR3 DNA is TGCGCCAGCAGCCAAGATGGTAGGCGGGTGACCACAGATACGCAGTATTTT.

The chain is built from TRBV11-3 and TRBJ2-3; TRBD2 aligns across 10 bases. V shed 0 bases, J shed 1 base, and the junction held 10 bases outside the gene matches. Per the germline V gene, CDR1 is SGHNT and CDR2 is YENEEA. The CDR3 runs 19 residues. CDR3 in amino acids: CASSLDRSGGAWGTDTQYF. In DNA form, the CDR3 reads TGTGCCAGCAGCTTAGATCGGAGCGGGGGGGCCTGGGGCACAGATACGCAGTATTTT.

The J gene is TRBJ2-1, the V gene TRBV24-1; 14 bases fit TRBD2. Per germline, CDR1 KGHDR and CDR2 SFDVKD. This CDR3 region has 16 residues. Losses at the gene ends were 3 bases for V and 6 bases for J; bases not matched to a gene: 3. Here the CDR3 DNA reads TGTGCCACCAGTGATCCGACTAGCGGGAGGGCCAATGAGCAGTTCTTC. This sequence encodes CATSDPTSGRANEQFF.